This T cell receptor beta chain was observed in a study of OX40 agonist ivuxolimab in advanced cancers. This clone was counted a single time. Its matching antigen is unknown. At one of its ends the junction is not consistent with the germline gene, which may arise from a read error. Different DNA sequences within this sample yield the same CDR3. Findings and limits, study-wide: No determination was made of the antigen specificity of the expanded peripheral T cells.

This table comes from immunoSEQ multiplex PCR, and its TCRdb copy is limited to in-frame clones, with some not included. This table holds 150,000 to 180,000 clones, 90% to 95% found once. The clonotype originates from an adult with an advanced solid tumor such as melanoma, head and neck, liver or kidney cancer. Sequences were derived from CD4+ or CD8+ T cells sorted from blood, sampled in a trial of the OX40 agonist ivuxolimab.

The CDR3 DNA sequence: TGTGCCAGCAGCCCAGGGACTTTTTACGAGCAGTACTTT. Protein sequence: CASSPGTFYEQYF. The chain joins TRBV5-4 to TRBJ2-7; possibly TRBD2 for D (6 bases). The CDR3 length is 13 residues. Germline CDR1 and CDR2: SGHNT and YYREEE (reference sequence).